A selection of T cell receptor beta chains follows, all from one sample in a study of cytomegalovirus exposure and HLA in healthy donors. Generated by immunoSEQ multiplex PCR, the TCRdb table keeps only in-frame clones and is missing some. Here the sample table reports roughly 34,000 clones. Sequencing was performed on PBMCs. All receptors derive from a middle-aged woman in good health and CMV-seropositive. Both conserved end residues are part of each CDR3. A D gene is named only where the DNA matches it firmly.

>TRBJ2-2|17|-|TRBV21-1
TGTGCCAGCAGCAAAGCTAGGGGCGGGGGGCAAACCGGGGAGCTGTTTTTT
CASSKARGGGQTGELFF
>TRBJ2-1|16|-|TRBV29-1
TGCAGCGTTGAAGATTCTCAACGGGAGACCGGGAGTGAGCAGTTCTTC
CSVEDSQRETGSEQFF
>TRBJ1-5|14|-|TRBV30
TGTGCCTGGAGTGACGGCCTCGCGGCTCAGCCCCAGCATTTT
CAWSDGLAAQPQHF
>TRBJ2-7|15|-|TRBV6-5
TGTGCCAGCGGTAGATTAGGACAGAAGTCCTACGAGCAGTACTTC
CASGRLGQKSYEQYF
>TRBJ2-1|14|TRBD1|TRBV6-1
TGTGCCAGCAGTGGCCGGGACAGGAACAATGAGCAGTTCTTC
CASSGRDRNNEQFF
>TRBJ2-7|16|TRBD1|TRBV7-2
TGTGCCAGCAGTACCCAGGACGACAGGGGGTCCTACGAGCAGTACTTC
CASSTQDDRGSYEQYF
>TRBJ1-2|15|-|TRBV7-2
TGTGCCAGCAGCCCACAGAGCCTCAGGGGCTATGGCTACACCTTC
CASSPQSLRGYGYTF
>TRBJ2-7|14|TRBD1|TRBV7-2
TGTGCCAGCAGCTTAGTATACAGGGGGGACGAGCAGTACTTC
CASSLVYRGDEQYF
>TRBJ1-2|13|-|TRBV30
TGTGCCTGGAAGGGGCAGGGATGGAGTGGCTACACCTTC
CAWKGQGWSGYTF
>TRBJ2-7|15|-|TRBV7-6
TGTGCCAGCAGCTTCATCGGTGTGGGGGCATACGAGCAGTACTTC
CASSFIGVGAYEQYF
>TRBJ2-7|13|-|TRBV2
TGTGCCAGCAGTCAGGACATTTCCTACGAGCAGTACTTC
CASSQDISYEQYF
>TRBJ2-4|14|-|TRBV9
TGTGCCAGCAGCGTTCGGGCGGGGCGGGACATTCAGTACTTC
CASSVRAGRDIQYF
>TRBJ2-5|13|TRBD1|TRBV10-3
TGTGCCATCAGTTTCCGGGACAGAGAGACCCAGTACTTC
CAISFRDRETQYF
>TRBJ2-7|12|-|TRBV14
TGTGCCAGCAGCCCGGTTGCCTACGAGCAGTACTTC
CASSPVAYEQYF
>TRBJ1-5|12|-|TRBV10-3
TGTGCCATCACCGATGGCTCTCAGCCCCAGCATTTT
CAITDGSQPQHF
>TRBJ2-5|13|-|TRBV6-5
TGTGCCAGCAGAAACTCCCTTGGAGAGACCCAGTACTTC
CASRNSLGETQYF
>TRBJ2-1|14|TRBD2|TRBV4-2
TGTGCCAGCAGCCAAGATTCTAGCGGGAGAGCCGCGTTCTTC
CASSQDSSGRAAFF
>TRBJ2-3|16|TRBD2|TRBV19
TGTGCCAGTAGTCCCGGGACTAGCCGTTTTGCAGATACGCAGTATTTT
CASSPGTSRFADTQYF
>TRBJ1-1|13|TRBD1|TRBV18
TGTGCCAGCTCAACTACAGGGGACACTGAAGCTTTCTTT
CASSTTGDTEAFF
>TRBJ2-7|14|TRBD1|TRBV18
TGTGCCAGCTCACCACCGGGACAGGGGAGAGAGCAGTACTTC
CASSPPGQGREQYF
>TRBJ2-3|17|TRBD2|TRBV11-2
TGTGCCAGCAGCTTTTCCCGTACTAGCGTGGGCACAGATACGCAGTATTTT
CASSFSRTSVGTDTQYF
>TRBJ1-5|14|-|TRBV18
TGTGCCAGCTCACAAATAGGGGGCAATCAGCCCCAGCATTTT
CASSQIGGNQPQHF
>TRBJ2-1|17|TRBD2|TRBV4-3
TGCGCCAGCAGCCGATATGGACTAGCGGGTGGGGGGGATGAGCAGTTCTTC
CASSRYGLAGGGDEQFF
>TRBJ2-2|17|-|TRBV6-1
TGTGCCAGCAGTGACTACAGGGATTTAGGGACCACCGGGGAGCTGTTTTTT
CASSDYRDLGTTGELFF
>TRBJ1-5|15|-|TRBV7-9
TGTGCCAGCAGCTTAGGAGACAGGTTCAATCAGCCCCAGCATTTT
CASSLGDRFNQPQHF
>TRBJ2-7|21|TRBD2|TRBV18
TGTGCCAGCTCACCAACGGGACAGATTCCGGGACTAGCGGAAAGCTCCTACGAGCAGTACTTC
CASSPTGQIPGLAESSYEQYF
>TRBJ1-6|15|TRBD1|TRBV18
TGTGCCAGCTCATCCGGGACAGGAAGACGTTCACCCCTCCACTTT
CASSSGTGRRSPLHF
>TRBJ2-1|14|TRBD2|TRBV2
TGTGCCAGCCAGGGACTAGGAGTACTCAATGAGCAGTTCTTC
CASQGLGVLNEQFF
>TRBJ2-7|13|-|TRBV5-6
TGTGCCAGCAGCTTGGCGGGAGTGTACGAGCAGTACTTC
CASSLAGVYEQYF
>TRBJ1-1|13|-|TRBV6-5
TGTGCCAGCAGTTACTCGTTGGCCACTGAAGCTTTCTTT
CASSYSLATEAFF
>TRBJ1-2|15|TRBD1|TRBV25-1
TGTGCCAGCAGTGAACCCTCGACAGGGAATAAAGGCTACACCTTC
CASSEPSTGNKGYTF
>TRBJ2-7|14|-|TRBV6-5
TGTGCCAGCAGTTCCACAGGACAGCCCTACGAGCAGTACTTC
CASSSTGQPYEQYF
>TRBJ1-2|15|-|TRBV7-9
TGTGCCAGCAGCTTGCAGGGATGGAGCTTCTATGGCTACACCTTC
CASSLQGWSFYGYTF
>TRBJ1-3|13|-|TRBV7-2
TGTGCCAGCAGCTCAGGGGCAGGAAACACCATATATTTT
CASSSGAGNTIYF
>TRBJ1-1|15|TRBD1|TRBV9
TGTGCCAGCAGCGGAGGGACAGGGGGGAAGACTGAAGCTTTCTTT
CASSGGTGGKTEAFF